The TCR beta chain described here comes from a study of tumor and adjacent non-tumor tissue in lung cancer (dated by TCRdb to 2016 to 2019). About the investigation overall: Of the cohort, eleven to twelve patients had adenocarcinoma, 2 had squamous cell carcinoma and 1 had small cell lung cancer. The roughly 15 patients were aged roughly 30 to 76 years, included approximately ten men and 5 women, and had TNM stage I to III disease. Sequencing generated a total of approximately 130 million productive TCRbeta reads, averaging about 4 million reads per sample. Over 25 paired specimens, one tumor and one normal lung sample per patient, were profiled by TCRbeta CDR3 sequencing. Bulk TCRbeta repertoires were compared between lung tumor tissue and matched distant non-tumor lung tissue obtained from 15 or so lung cancer patients. On the study overall, not on this receptor specifically: The methods do not name the sequencing platform or mention unique molecular identifiers. TCR diversity was significantly higher in younger patients, and greater tumor TCR diversity was associated with shorter overall survival and shorter disease-free survival. Tumor tissue showed significantly greater TCR diversity (inverse Simpson) than normal lung tissue (around 450 vs 150, P = 0.0075, Mann-Whitney U test). Peripheral blood was not sequenced, so blood TCRbeta repertoires in these lung cancer patients were not examined. The cohort had only roughly 14 patients, and the authors noted that larger samples and more detailed clinical data are needed. The top 100 clones accounted for a significantly larger cumulative portion of the repertoire in normal lung than in tumor tissue.

Library generation was performed with multiplex PCR. Reads for this sample came from an Illumina HiSeq 2500. TCRbeta libraries were constructed through three rounds of nested PCR with primers (Table S4) according to protocols modified from ARM-PCR. Before sequencing, PCR products in the 200-500 bp range were cut out of the gel and cleaned up using the QIAquick gel extraction kit. The study's own analysis went as follows. Trimmomatic was used to clean the reads, FLASH merged the cleaned reads into complete CDR3 sequences, and MiTCR assigned the sequences to V(D)J germline segments. Clonal diversity was computed as the inverse Simpson's index with VDJtools. In-frame sequences lacking a premature stop codon were counted as productive reads. TCRdb itself trimmed the public reads at Q25 with fastp, ran MiXCR and retained productive beta chains. Under each unique CDR3 protein, matching rows form one entry showing the most common genes and DNA. TCRdb, not the original authors, processed these V and J calls. Here the sample has about 93,000 distinct CDR3 sequences; around 71% occur a single time. The ten largest account for 15% to 20% of the sample.

There are 13 amino acids in the CDR3, from cysteine to phenylalanine inclusive. Of all the DNA, just the CDR3 is kept, 39 bases in frame from base 1. From the germline V gene, CDR1 is MNHEY and CDR2 is SVGEGT. Concerning this clonotype: No antigen is known for it. The junction and the germline gene differ at one end; a read error may be behind it.

RNA was isolated from bulk unsorted tissue, and RNA quality was assessed with a NanoDrop ND-1000 and an Agilent 2100. Newly diagnosed lung cancer patients without prior chemotherapy who had been admitted for thoracic surgery in China between August and November 2014 were enrolled as donors. Patients who had received previous radiotherapy or chemotherapy, or who had another concurrent cancer, were excluded from the study. Surgical tissue pieces of about 1-2.3 cm3 were preserved in RNAlater solution and were kept at -80 degrees C until use. The source of this sequence is a man between 60 and 75 years old with non-small cell lung cancer. Sequencing was done on a sample of lung tumor tissue. The V gene is TRBV6-2 or TRBV6-3 and the J gene is TRBJ1-1; 7 bases in the junction line up with TRBD1. The DNA is TGTGCCAACCTGGGGACAGCTAGGACTGAAGCCTTCTTT. It is translated as CANLGTARTEAFF.